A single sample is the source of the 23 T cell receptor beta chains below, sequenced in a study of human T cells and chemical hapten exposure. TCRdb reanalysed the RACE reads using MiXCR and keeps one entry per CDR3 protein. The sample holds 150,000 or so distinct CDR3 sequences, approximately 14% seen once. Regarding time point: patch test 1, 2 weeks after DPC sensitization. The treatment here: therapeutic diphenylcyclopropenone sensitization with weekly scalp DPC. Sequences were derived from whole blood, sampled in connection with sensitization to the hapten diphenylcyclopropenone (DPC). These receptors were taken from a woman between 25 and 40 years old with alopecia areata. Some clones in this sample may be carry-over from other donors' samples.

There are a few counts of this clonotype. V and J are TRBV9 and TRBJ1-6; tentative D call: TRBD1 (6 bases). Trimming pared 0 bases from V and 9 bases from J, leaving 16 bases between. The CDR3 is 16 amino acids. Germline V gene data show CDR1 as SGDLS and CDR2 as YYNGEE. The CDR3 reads CASSVAGRGASSPLHF. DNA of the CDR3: TGTGCCAGCAGCGTAGCTGGCAGGGGCGCCAGTTCACCCCTCCACTTT.

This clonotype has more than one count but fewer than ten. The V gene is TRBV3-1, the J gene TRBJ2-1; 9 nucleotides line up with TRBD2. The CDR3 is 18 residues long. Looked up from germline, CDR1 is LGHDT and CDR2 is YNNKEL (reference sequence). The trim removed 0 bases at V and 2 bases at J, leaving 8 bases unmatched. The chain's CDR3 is CASSQDETSGRPYNEQFF. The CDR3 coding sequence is TGTGCCAGCAGCCAAGATGAAACTAGCGGGCGCCCCTACAATGAGCAGTTCTTC.

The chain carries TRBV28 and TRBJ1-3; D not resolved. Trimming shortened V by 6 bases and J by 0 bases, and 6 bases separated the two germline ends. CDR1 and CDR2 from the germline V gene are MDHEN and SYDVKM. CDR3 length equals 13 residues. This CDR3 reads CASSTNSGNTIYF. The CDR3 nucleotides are TGTGCCAGCAGCACAAACTCTGGAAACACCATATATTTT.

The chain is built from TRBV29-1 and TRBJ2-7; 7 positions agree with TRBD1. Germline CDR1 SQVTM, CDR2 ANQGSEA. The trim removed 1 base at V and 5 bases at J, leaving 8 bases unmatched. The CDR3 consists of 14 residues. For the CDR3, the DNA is TGCAGCGTTGAAGGGGCGACAGGGCTCGACGAGCAGTACTTC. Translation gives CSVEGATGLDEQYF.

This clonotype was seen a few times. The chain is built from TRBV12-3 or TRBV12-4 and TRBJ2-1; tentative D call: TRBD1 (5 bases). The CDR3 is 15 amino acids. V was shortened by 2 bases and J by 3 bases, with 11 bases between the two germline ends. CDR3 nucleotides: TGTGCCAGCAGTTTAAATGGGCAGGGCTACAATGAGCAGTTCTTC. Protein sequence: CASSLNGQGYNEQFF.

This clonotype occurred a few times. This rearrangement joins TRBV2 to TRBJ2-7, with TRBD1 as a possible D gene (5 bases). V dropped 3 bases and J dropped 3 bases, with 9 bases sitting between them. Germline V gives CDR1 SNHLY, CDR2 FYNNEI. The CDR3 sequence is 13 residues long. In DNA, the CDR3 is TGTGCCAGCAGTGATAACAGGTACTACGAGCAGTACTTC. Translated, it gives CASSDNRYYEQYF.

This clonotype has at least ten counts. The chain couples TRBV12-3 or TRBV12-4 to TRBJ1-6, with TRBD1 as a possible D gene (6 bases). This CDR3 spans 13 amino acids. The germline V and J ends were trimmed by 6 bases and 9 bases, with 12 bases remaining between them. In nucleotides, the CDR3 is TGTGCCAGCAGCCCACAGGGAGGTTCACCCCTCCACTTT. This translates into CASSPQGGSPLHF.

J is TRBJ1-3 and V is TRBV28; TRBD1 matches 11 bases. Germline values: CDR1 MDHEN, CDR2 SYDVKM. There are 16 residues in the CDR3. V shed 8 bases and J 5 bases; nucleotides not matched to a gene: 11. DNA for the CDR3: TGTGCCAGCGCAGAAACGGACAGGGGGCTTAGAAACACCATATATTTT. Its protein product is CASAETDRGLRNTIYF. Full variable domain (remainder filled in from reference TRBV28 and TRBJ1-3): DVKVTQSSRYLVKRTGEKVFLECVQDMDHENMFWYRQDPGLGLRLIYFSYDVKMKEKGDIPEGYSVSREKKERFSLILESASTNQTSMYLCASAETDRGLRNTIYFGEGSWLTVV.

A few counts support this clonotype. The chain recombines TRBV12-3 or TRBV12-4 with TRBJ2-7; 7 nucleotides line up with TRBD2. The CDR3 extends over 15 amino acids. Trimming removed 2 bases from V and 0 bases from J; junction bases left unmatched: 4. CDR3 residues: CASSLLGGSSYEQYF. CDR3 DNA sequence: TGTGCCAGCAGTTTATTGGGCGGGAGCTCCTACGAGCAGTACTTC.

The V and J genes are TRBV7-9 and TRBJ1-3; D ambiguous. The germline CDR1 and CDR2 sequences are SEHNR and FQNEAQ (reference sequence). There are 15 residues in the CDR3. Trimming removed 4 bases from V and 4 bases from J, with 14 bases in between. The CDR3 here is CASSSPTASGNTIYF. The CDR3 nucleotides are TGTGCCAGCAGCTCCCCGACTGCAAGCGGAAACACCATATATTTT.

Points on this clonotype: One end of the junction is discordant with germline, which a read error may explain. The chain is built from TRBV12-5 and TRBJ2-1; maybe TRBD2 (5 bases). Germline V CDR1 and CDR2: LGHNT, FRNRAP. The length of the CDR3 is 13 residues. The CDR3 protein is CTSGFRGTSEQFF. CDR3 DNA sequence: TGTACTAGTGGTTTCCGAGGAACGAGTGAGCAGTTCTTC.

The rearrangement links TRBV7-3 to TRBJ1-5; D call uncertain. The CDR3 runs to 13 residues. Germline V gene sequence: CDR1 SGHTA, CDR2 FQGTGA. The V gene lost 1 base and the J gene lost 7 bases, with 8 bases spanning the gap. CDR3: CASSLSLSQPQHF. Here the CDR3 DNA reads TGTGCCAGCAGCTTAAGCCTTTCACAGCCCCAGCATTTT.

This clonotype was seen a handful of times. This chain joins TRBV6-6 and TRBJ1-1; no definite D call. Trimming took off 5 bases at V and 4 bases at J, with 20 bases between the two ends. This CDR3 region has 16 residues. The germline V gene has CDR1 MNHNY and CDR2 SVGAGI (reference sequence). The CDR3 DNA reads TGTGCCAGCAGTCCTTTTGGAGGGAGTGAAGGCACTGAAGCTTTCTTT. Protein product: CASSPFGGSEGTEAFF.

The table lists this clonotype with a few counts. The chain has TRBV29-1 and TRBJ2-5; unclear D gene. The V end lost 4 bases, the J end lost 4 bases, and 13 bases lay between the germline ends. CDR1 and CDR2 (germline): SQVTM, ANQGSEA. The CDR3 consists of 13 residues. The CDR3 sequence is CSVGTLLGETQYF. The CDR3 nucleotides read TGCAGCGTTGGGACCCTGCTGGGAGAGACCCAGTACTTC.

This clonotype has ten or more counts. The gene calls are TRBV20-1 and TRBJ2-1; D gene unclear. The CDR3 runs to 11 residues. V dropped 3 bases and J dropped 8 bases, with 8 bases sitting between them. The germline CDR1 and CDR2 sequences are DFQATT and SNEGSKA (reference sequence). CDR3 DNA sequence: TGCAGTGCTAGCCCCCGGGATGAGCAGTTCTTC. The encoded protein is CSASPRDEQFF.

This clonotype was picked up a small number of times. This chain's CDR3 is CASSLDPDPYNEQFF. The CDR3, as DNA: TGCGCCAGCAGCTTGGACCCGGACCCCTACAATGAGCAGTTCTTC. The V and J genes are TRBV5-1 and TRBJ2-1; D gene unclear. This CDR3 spans 15 amino acids. Deletions cut 0 bases from V and 2 bases from J, with 9 bases between. CDR1 and CDR2 (germline): SGHRS, YFSETQ.

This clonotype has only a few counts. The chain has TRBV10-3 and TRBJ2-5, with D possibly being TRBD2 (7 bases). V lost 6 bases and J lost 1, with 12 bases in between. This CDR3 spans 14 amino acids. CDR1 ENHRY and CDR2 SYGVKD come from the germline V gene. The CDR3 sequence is CAISSGGGQETQYF. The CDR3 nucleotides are TGTGCCATCAGCTCGGGGGGCGGCCAAGAGACCCAGTACTTC.

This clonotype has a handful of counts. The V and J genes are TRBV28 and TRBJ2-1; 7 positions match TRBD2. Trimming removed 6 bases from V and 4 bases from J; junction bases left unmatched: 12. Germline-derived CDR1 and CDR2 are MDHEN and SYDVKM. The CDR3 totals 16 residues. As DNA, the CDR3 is TGTGCCAGCAGGGATCCCGGGCGGGGGAGTTACAATGAGCAGTTCTTC. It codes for CASRDPGRGSYNEQFF. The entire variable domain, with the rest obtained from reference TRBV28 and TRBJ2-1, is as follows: DVKVTQSSRYLVKRTGEKVFLECVQDMDHENMFWYRQDPGLGLRLIYFSYDVKMKEKGDIPEGYSVSREKKERFSLILESASTNQTSMYLCASRDPGRGSYNEQFFGPGTRLTVL.

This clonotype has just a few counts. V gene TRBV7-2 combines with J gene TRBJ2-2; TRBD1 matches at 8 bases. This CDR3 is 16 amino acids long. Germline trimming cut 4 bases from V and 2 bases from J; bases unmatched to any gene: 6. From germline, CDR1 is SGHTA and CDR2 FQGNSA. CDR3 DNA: TGTGCCAGCAGCTCACAGACAGGGGTTAACACCGGGGAGCTGTTTTTT. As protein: CASSSQTGVNTGELFF.

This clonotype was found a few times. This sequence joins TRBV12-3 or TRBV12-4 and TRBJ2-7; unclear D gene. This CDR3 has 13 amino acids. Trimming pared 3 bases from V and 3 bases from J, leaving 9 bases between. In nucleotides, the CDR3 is TGTGCCAGCAGTTTCGGTCAGAACTACGAGCAGTACTTC. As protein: CASSFGQNYEQYF.

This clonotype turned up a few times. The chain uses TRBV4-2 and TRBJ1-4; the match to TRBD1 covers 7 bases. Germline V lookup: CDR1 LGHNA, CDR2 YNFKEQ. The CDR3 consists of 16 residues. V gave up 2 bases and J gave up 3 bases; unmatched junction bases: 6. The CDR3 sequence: CASSQIEGAANEKLFF. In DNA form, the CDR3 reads TGTGCCAGCAGCCAAATCGAGGGGGCGGCTAATGAAAAACTGTTTTTT.

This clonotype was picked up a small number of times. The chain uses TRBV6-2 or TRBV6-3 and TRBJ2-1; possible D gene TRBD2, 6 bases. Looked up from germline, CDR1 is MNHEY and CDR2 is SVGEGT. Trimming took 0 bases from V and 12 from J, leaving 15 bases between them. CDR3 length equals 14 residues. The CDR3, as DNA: TGTGCCAGCAGTTACTCACCTTGGGGGGAGTCGCAGTTCTTC. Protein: CASSYSPWGESQFF.

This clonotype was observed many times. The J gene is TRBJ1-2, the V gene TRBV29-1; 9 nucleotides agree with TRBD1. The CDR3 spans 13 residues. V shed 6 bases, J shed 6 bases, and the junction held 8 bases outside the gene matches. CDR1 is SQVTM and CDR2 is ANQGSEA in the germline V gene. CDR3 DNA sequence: TGCAGCGTCACCCGGACAGGGGATAATGGCTACACCTTC. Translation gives CSVTRTGDNGYTF.